The 12 T cell receptor beta chains presented below share a single source sample, sequenced in a study of cytomegalovirus exposure and HLA in healthy donors. In the PCR, 60 Vbeta and 13 Jbeta primers were used. The assay was immunoSEQ multiplex PCR, and TCRdb's table has in-frame clones only and misses some. The repertoire has tens of thousands of clones, approximately 81% of them found once; the top ten carry about 20%. Sequenced material: PBMCs. These receptor sequences come from a woman in her thirties in good health and CMV-seropositive.

This clone was counted only a few times. The chain links TRBV28 to TRBJ1-2; D is ambiguous. Trimming took off 4 bases at V and 4 bases at J, with 16 bases between the two ends. The CDR3 covers 15 residues. From germline, CDR1 is MDHEN and CDR2 SYDVKM. The DNA of the CDR3 is TGTGCCAGCAGTTCGCCCCACGGGTCCCTCTATGGCTACACCTTC. Protein: CASSSPHGSLYGYTF.

This clone was observed a handful of times. The chain has TRBV6-5 and TRBJ2-1, with 7 bases fitting TRBD1. Unmatched junction bases numbered 7, after V lost 7 bases and J lost 7 bases. This CDR3 is 13 amino acids long. CDR1 and CDR2 (germline): MNHEY, SVGAGI. CDR3 region: CASTPRQGNEQFF. The CDR3 bases are TGTGCCAGCACCCCAAGACAGGGAAATGAGCAGTTCTTC.

The chain uses TRBV10-3 and TRBJ2-6; D gene unclear. Per the germline V gene, CDR1 is ENHRY and CDR2 is SYGVKD. This CDR3 has 12 residues. V lost 1 base to trimming and J lost 8 bases, with 3 bases between them. CDR3 DNA: TGTGCCATCAGTGAGTACTCCAACGTCCTGACTTTC. The encoded protein is CAISEYSNVLTF.

This chain connects TRBV5-1 to TRBJ2-2, with 7 bases aligning to TRBD2. Germline CDR1 and CDR2: SGHRS and YFSETQ. J lost 2 bases, V lost 4 bases, and 2 bases had no gene match. The length of the CDR3 is 14 residues. The CDR3 sequence: CASSPAGNTGELFF. CDR3 DNA sequence: TGCGCCAGCAGCCCAGCGGGAAACACCGGGGAGCTGTTTTTT.

The rearrangement links TRBV4-1 to TRBJ2-2; TRBD2 agrees at 10 bases. The V gene's germline CDR1 is MGHRA and CDR2 YSYEKL. V dropped 5 bases and J dropped 2; count of bases not matched to a gene: 5. CDR3 length: 16 residues. The CDR3 spells CASSRGLATNTGELFF. The DNA for the CDR3 is TGCGCCAGCAGCAGGGGACTAGCGACCAACACCGGGGAGCTGTTTTTT.

The chain couples TRBV28 to TRBJ2-5, with 9 bases aligning to TRBD2. This CDR3 is built from 18 residues. V trimming: 3 bases; J trimming: 6 bases; junction bases outside the gene matches: 17. Germline CDR1 MDHEN, CDR2 SYDVKM. DNA of the CDR3: TGTGCCAGCAGTTTCTCATTCTTGACTAGCGGAAAGACGCAGACCCAGTACTTC. Amino acid sequence: CASSFSFLTSGKTQTQYF.

This clone has only one observation. The DNA for the CDR3 is TGTGCCAGCAGCTCTCAGACTAGCGGGAGGGATACGCAGTATTTT. The encoded protein is CASSSQTSGRDTQYF. The rearrangement uses TRBV9 and TRBJ2-3; 13 nucleotides match TRBD2. Unmatched junction bases numbered 5, after V lost 4 bases and J lost 6 bases. CDR3 length: 15 residues. Germline loops: CDR1 SGDLS, CDR2 YYNGEE. Variable domain in full (rest from reference TRBV9 and TRBJ2-3): DSGVTQTPKHLITATGQRVTLRCSPRSGDLSVYWYQQSLDQGLQFLIQYYNGEERAKGNILERFSAQQFPDLHSELNLSSLELGDSALYFCASSSQTSGRDTQYFGPGTRLTVL.

A few counts support this clone. V usage is TRBV6-6 and J usage is TRBJ1-1; D is unresolved. This CDR3 region has 13 residues. Trimming stripped 0 bases from V and 4 bases from J, with 6 bases between. CDR1 and CDR2 (germline): MNHNY, SVGAGI (reference sequence). The DNA of the CDR3 is TGTGCCAGCAGTTACTCACAACCCACTGAAGCTTTCTTT. Protein: CASSYSQPTEAFF.

V and J are TRBV5-1 and TRBJ2-7; TRBD2 aligns across 13 bases. This CDR3 has 16 residues. Germline CDR1 and CDR2: SGHRS and YFSETQ. V lost 3 bases to trimming and J lost 0 bases; unmatched junction nucleotides: 3. The CDR3 region has the DNA TGCGCCAGCAGCTACGGGACTAGCGGGGACTCCTACGAGCAGTACTTC. Its translation is CASSYGTSGDSYEQYF.

The V call is TRBV5-6, the J call TRBJ1-2; D is possibly TRBD1 (6 bases). The V end was cut by 4 bases, the J end by 4 bases, with 8 bases between. The germline CDR1 and CDR2 sequences are SGHDT and YYEEEE. The CDR3 totals 12 residues. This chain's CDR3 is CASSPGVYGYTF. DNA for the CDR3: TGTGCCAGCAGCCCAGGGGTCTATGGCTACACCTTC.

This clone was detected only a few times. J is TRBJ1-2 and V is TRBV4-3; no definite D call. Germline V gives CDR1 LGHNA, CDR2 YSLEER. V was pared by 0 bases and J by 0 bases, with 14 bases between. This CDR3 is 17 amino acids long. This CDR3 is CASSQEVRSPANYGYTF. In DNA form, the CDR3 reads TGCGCCAGCAGCCAAGAGGTCAGATCACCAGCTAACTATGGCTACACCTTC.

The chain employs TRBV6-1 and TRBJ1-5; the D is unclear. This CDR3 is built from 15 residues. V lost 4 bases and J 7 bases, leaving 17 bases between the germline ends. Germline V lookup: CDR1 MNHNS, CDR2 SASEGT. CDR3 region: CASSVQVRGGQPQHF. In nucleotides, the CDR3 is TGTGCCAGCAGTGTCCAGGTTCGGGGTGGACAGCCCCAGCATTTT.